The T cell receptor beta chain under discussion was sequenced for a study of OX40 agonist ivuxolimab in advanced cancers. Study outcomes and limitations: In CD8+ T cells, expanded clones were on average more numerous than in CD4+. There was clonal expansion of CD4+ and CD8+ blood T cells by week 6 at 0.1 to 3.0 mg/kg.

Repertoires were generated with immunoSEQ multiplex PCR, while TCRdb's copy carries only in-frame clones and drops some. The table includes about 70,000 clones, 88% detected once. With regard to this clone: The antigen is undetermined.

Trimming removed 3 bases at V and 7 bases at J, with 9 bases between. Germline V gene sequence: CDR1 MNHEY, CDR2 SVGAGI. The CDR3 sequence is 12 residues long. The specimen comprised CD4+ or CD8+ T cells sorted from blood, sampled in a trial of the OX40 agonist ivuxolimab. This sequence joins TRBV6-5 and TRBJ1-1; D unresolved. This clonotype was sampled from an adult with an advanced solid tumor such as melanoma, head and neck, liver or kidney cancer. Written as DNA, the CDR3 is TGTGCCAGCAGTTATGAAGGGTATGAAGCTTTCTTT. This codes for CASSYEGYEAFF.